This T cell receptor beta chain emerged from a study of cytomegalovirus exposure and HLA in healthy donors. Study in general: Within an early data release were around 80 million unique TCRs drawn from HLA-typed donors.

Unmatched junction bases numbered 3, after V lost 5 bases and J lost 5 bases. Looked up from germline, CDR1 is SNHLY and CDR2 is FYNNEI. The CDR3 is 12 amino acids. Study observations and caveats: A later analysis showed that HLA-associated TCR beta chains had undergone more clonal expansion than equally common others. Analyzed later, most CMV-associated TCR beta chains appeared HLA-restricted. Apart from CMV serostatus, no immune exposure information was available.

In the PCR, 60 Vbeta and 13 Jbeta primers were used. The repertoire was sequenced with immunoSEQ multiplex PCR; TCRdb's copy has only in-frame clones and lacks some. The sample records about 60,000 clones, roughly 77% being singletons. Comment on this clone: Its antigen is as yet unknown.

This receptor was obtained from a woman in her 30s in good health and CMV-seronegative. This chain connects TRBV2 to TRBJ2-7; 7 positions match TRBD2. The sample taken for sequencing was PBMCs. This CDR3 is CASSRDYNEQYF. The CDR3 nucleotides read TGTGCCAGCAGTCGGGACTACAACGAGCAGTACTTC.